Below, 23 T cell receptor beta chains from the same sample are listed, as sequenced in a study of T cells after yellow fever vaccination (dated by TCRdb to the late 2010s). The sample's treatment or condition label, in plain terms: live attenuated yellow fever vaccine strain. Library method: 5' RACE. TCRdb shows the sequencer as Illumina NovaSeq 6000. Using fastp trimming at Q25 and MiXCR clonotype assembly, TCRdb reanalyzed the public sequencing data and kept in-frame beta chains. Rows are combined by CDR3 protein, so each entry shows the most common genes and DNA. In this sample the table shows about 170,000 distinct CDR3 sequences, 9.5% to 11% of which occur a single time. The biggest ten clones account for around 34% of the sample. Sequenced material: CD8+ T cells sorted from PBMCs, taken 15 days after the yellow fever booster vaccination. These receptors were collected from a man aged 18 to 35 who received the YFV17D yellow fever vaccine.

Many counts were recorded for this clonotype. The germline gene is not matched at one end of the junction; a read error may be the cause. This rearrangement joins TRBV7-6 to TRBJ2-3; 9 positions match TRBD1. CDR3 length: 15 amino acids. The germline CDR1 and CDR2 sequences are SGHVS and FNYEAQ. CDR3 sequence (DNA): TGTGCCAGCAGCCTCCGGGGACAGGGACGGGATATGCAGTATTTT. Its translation is CASSLRGQGRDMQYF.

The chain employs TRBV6-2 or TRBV6-3 and TRBJ2-7, with D possibly being TRBD2 (5 bases). Trimming pared 6 bases from V and 3 bases from J, leaving 24 bases between. Germline V gene sequence: CDR1 MNHEY, CDR2 SVGEGT. The CDR3 has 17 residues. The DNA of the CDR3 is TGTGCCAGCAGCCTAGGCAGCAGTACCGGGCGGGTCTACGAGCAGTACTTC. It translates to CASSLGSSTGRVYEQYF.

This clonotype was observed a handful of times. V usage is TRBV5-1 and J usage is TRBJ2-1; 8 bases are a match to TRBD2. Per the germline V gene, CDR1 is SGHRS and CDR2 is YFSETQ. The CDR3 loop spans 15 amino acids. V shed 3 bases and J 5 bases; nucleotides not matched to a gene: 7. The CDR3 region has the DNA TGCGCCAGCAGCTCATACGGGGGGGCAAACAATGAGCAGTTCTTC. Its protein is CASSSYGGANNEQFF.

This clonotype was detected a few times. The rearrangement uses TRBV15 and TRBJ2-6; unclear D gene. The CDR3 runs 13 residues. Per the germline V gene, CDR1 is LNHNV and CDR2 is YYDKDF (reference sequence). The CDR3 loop reads CAVDVPGANVLTF. In DNA, the CDR3 is TGTGCAGTGGACGTTCCTGGGGCCAACGTCCTGACTTTC.

In this sample, this clonotype turned up a few times. V usage is TRBV4-3 and J usage is TRBJ1-5; D is unclear. The V gene's germline CDR1 is LGHNA and CDR2 YSLEER. The CDR3 is 17 amino acids. V lost 0 bases and J 0 bases, leaving 12 bases between the germline ends. The CDR3 bases are TGCGCCAGCAGCCAAGAAATGGTTCAGGTTAGCAATCAGCCCCAGCATTTT. It specifies CASSQEMVQVSNQPQHF.

J is TRBJ2-5 and V is TRBV4-1; D is unclear. The CDR3 runs to 16 residues. V was clipped by 6 bases and J by 2 bases, with 19 bases between them. Germline CDR1 reads MGHRA; CDR2 reads YSYEKL. Written as DNA, the CDR3 is TGCGCCAGCAGGATGGCTGTGGCGACCTTTCAAGAGACCCAGTACTTC. Translation: CASRMAVATFQETQYF.

This clonotype was seen once. V is TRBV7-6 and J is TRBJ2-1; D is ambiguous. The CDR3 length is 17 residues. Trimming cost V 3 bases and J 0 bases, with 15 bases left between them. CDR1 and CDR2 (germline): SGHVS, FNYEAQ. As DNA, the CDR3 is TGTGCCAGCAGCTTTTCTTTAGGCGCTAGCTCCTACAATGAGCAGTTCTTC. Translating it yields CASSFSLGASSYNEQFF.

There are a few counts of this clonotype. The V and J genes are TRBV4-3 and TRBJ1-4; no reliable D call. Germline V gene data show CDR1 as LGHNA and CDR2 as YSLEER. Trimming pared 1 base from V and 8 bases from J, leaving 14 bases between. The CDR3 contains 15 residues. The CDR3 DNA follows: TGCGCCAGCAGCCAAGGAGGTGACCCCCGGGAAAAACTGTTTTTT. Protein product: CASSQGGDPREKLFF.

This clonotype was picked up a small number of times. Here the CDR3 reads CASSPREPGEKLFF. The CDR3 DNA is TGTGCCAGCAGTCCCCGGGAACCGGGTGAAAAACTGTTTTTT. The rearrangement uses TRBV27 and TRBJ1-4; D is uncertain. Germline V gene sequence: CDR1 MNHEY, CDR2 SMNVEV (reference sequence). The CDR3 sequence is 14 residues long. Trimming took 5 bases from V and 7 from J, leaving 14 bases between them.

This clonotype was counted many times. This sequence joins TRBV27 and TRBJ2-3; D remains ambiguous. CDR1 MNHEY and CDR2 SMNVEV come from the germline V gene (reference sequence). This CDR3 has 12 amino acids. Trimming shortened V by 6 bases and J by 0 bases, and 4 bases separated the two germline ends. The CDR3 nucleotides are TGTGCCAGCAGCCATAGCACAGATACGCAGTATTTT. Translated: CASSHSTDTQYF.

The chain is built from TRBV24-1 and TRBJ2-5; unclear D gene. With 7 bases removed from V and 1 base from J, the gap between germline ends came to 18 bases. The CDR3 has 16 residues. Germline V lookup: CDR1 KGHDR, CDR2 SFDVKD. The CDR3 DNA reads as TGTGCCACCAGGGCTAAATTTGGGGATTCCCAAGAGACCCAGTACTTC. Amino acids: CATRAKFGDSQETQYF.

This clonotype has more than one count but fewer than ten. For the CDR3, the DNA is TGTGCCAGCACCACCGGGACCGTACTACTGAACTATGGCTACACCTTC. Its translation: CASTTGTVLLNYGYTF. The rearrangement uses TRBV6-2 or TRBV6-3 and TRBJ1-2; D is perhaps TRBD1 (5 bases). Per the germline V gene, CDR1 is MNHEY and CDR2 is SVGEGT. Trimming removed 7 bases from V and 2 bases from J, with 20 bases in between. The CDR3 covers 16 residues.

The V call is TRBV19, the J call TRBJ2-5; 8 nucleotides match TRBD2. The CDR3 totals 15 residues. With V trimmed by 3 bases and J by 2 bases, 5 bases remained unmatched. From germline, CDR1 is LNHDA and CDR2 SQIVND (reference sequence). The CDR3 DNA reads TGTGCCAGTAGTATTGTACTAGCGGCTCAAGAGACCCAGTACTTC. It specifies CASSIVLAAQETQYF.

The V call is TRBV4-1, the J call TRBJ1-1, with D hard to call. The CDR3 covers 14 residues. V lost 1 base, J lost 5 bases, and 11 bases lay in between. Germline values: CDR1 MGHRA, CDR2 YSYEKL. The CDR3 loop is CASSQAWGGTEAFF. The CDR3 DNA is TGCGCCAGCAGCCAAGCTTGGGGAGGGACTGAAGCTTTCTTT.

The sample holds a few counts of this clonotype. The chain is built from TRBV5-8 and TRBJ2-3, with TRBD2 identical over 11 bases. The V gene's germline CDR1 is SGHTS and CDR2 YDEGEE. V dropped 5 bases and J dropped 3; count of bases not matched to a gene: 17. The CDR3 extends over 19 amino acids. CDR3 DNA: TGTGCCAGCAGTTTGTCACTAGCGGGGGCCAGAAGGATAACAGATACGCAGTATTTT. Translation: CASSLSLAGARRITDTQYF.

A few counts support this clonotype. V usage is TRBV11-2 and J usage is TRBJ1-1, with no clear D. The V and J ends lost 1 base and 8 bases respectively, with 8 bases between them. This CDR3 is built from 12 residues. CDR1 and CDR2 (germline): SGHAT, FQNNGV. In DNA form, the CDR3 reads TGTGCCAGCAGCTTAGTCGGCAGGGAAGCTTTCTTT. Translation: CASSLVGREAFF.

This clonotype was seen a handful of times. The chain recombines TRBV12-5 with TRBJ2-1, with 8 bases that match TRBD2. The CDR3 spans 14 residues. Germline CDR1 reads LGHNT; CDR2 reads FRNRAP. J was trimmed by 7 bases and V by 6 bases; bases with no gene match: 8. CDR3 residues: CASGPAGDRNEQFF. CDR3 DNA: TGTGCTAGTGGGCCAGCGGGGGATCGTAATGAGCAGTTCTTC.

This clonotype was recorded a few times. This chain joins TRBV7-2 and TRBJ2-2, with a tentative D call TRBD2 (5 bases). This CDR3 contains 16 residues. Trimming removed 4 bases from V and 4 bases from J, with 16 bases in between. Germline V gene lookup returns CDR1 SGHTA and CDR2 FQGNSA. DNA for the CDR3: TGTGCCAGCAGCTCCCCTAAGCGGCGCGGCACCGGGGAGCTGTTTTTT. Its translation: CASSSPKRRGTGELFF.

This clonotype has a handful of counts. The rearrangement joins TRBV29-1 to TRBJ1-1; possible D gene TRBD1, 6 bases. The CDR3 extends over 15 amino acids. From germline, CDR1 is SQVTM and CDR2 ANQGSEA. V dropped 7 bases and J dropped 10 bases, with 28 bases sitting between them. This CDR3 is CSAWTERSPTQGAFF. As DNA, the CDR3 is TGCAGCGCATGGACAGAGAGGAGCCCTACTCAAGGAGCTTTCTTT.

V is TRBV7-9 and J is TRBJ1-1; D uncertain. The germline gives CDR1 SEHNR, CDR2 FQNEAQ (reference sequence). The CDR3 runs 12 residues. V gave up 2 bases and J gave up 9 bases, with 10 bases separating them. CDR3 nucleotide sequence: TGTGCCAGCAGCTTACTCGGCAGAAAAGCTTTCTTT. Encoded protein: CASSLLGRKAFF.

This clonotype was seen repeatedly, ten times or more. CDR3 bases: TGTGCCAGCAGTTTAGGACAGTCAGAATCCTACGAGCAGTACGTC. Protein: CASSLGQSESYEQYV. The chain combines TRBV28 with TRBJ2-7; a possible D gene is TRBD1 (6 bases). Germline V gene sequence: CDR1 MDHEN, CDR2 SYDVKM. The V end lost 2 bases, the J end lost 1 base, and 12 bases lay between the germline ends. The CDR3 is 15 residues long.

This clonotype was counted many times. This chain links TRBV6-1 with TRBJ2-7, with D possibly being TRBD1 (6 bases). V was cut by 6 bases and J by 3 bases, with 9 bases left in between. Per the germline V gene, CDR1 is MNHNS and CDR2 is SASEGT. This CDR3 is built from 12 residues. CDR3 nucleotide sequence: TGTGCCAGCAGGGACAGACACTACGAGCAGTACTTC. Protein: CASRDRHYEQYF.

This clonotype has more than one count but fewer than ten. The chain combines TRBV7-9 with TRBJ2-7, with D tentatively TRBD2 (6 bases). Trimming removed 3 bases from V and 2 bases from J, with 11 bases in between. The germline CDR1 and CDR2 sequences are SEHNR and FQNEAQ (reference sequence). The length of the CDR3 is 14 residues. CDR3 amino acids: CASSFGGLPYEQYF. DNA of the CDR3: TGTGCCAGCAGCTTCGGGGGACTTCCCTACGAGCAGTACTTC. Filled out from reference TRBV7-9 and TRBJ2-7, the complete variable domain reads DTGVSQNPRHKITKRGQNVTFRCDPISEHNRLYWYRQTLGQGPEFLTYFQNEAQLEKSRLLSDRFSAERPKGSFSTLEIQRTEQGDSAMYLCASSFGGLPYEQYFGPGTRLTVT.